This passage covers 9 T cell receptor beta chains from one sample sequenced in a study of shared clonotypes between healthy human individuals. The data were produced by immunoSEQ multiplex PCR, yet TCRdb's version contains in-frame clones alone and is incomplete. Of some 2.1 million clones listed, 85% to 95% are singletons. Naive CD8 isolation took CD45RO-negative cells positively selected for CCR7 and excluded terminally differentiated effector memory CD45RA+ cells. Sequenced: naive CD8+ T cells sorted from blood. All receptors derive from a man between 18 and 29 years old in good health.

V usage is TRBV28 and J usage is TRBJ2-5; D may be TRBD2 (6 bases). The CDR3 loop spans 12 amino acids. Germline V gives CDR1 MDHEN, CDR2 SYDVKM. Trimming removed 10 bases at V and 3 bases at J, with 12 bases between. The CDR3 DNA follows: TGTGCCACCAACGGGGGAGAAGAGACCCAGTACTTC. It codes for CATNGGEETQYF.

The CDR3 spells CSVVTSLGNEQFF. The CDR3 DNA sequence: TGCAGCGTTGTCACTAGTCTAGGCAATGAGCAGTTCTTC. The chain joins TRBV29-1 to TRBJ2-1, with D possibly matching TRBD2 (5 bases). The germline CDR1 and CDR2 sequences are SQVTM and ANQGSEA. Trimming removed 4 bases from V and 6 bases from J, with 13 bases in between. The CDR3 is made up of 13 amino acids.

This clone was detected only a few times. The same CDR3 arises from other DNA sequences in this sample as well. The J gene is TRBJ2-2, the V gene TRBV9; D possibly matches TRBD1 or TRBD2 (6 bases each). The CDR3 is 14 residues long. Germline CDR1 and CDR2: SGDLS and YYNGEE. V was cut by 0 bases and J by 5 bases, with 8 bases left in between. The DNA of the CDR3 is TGTGCCAGCAGCGTAGGAGGGGGGACCGGGGAGCTGTTTTTT. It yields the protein CASSVGGGTGELFF.

CDR3 region: CASWASGGSYEQYF. The DNA of the CDR3 is TGCGCCAGCTGGGCGTCAGGTGGTTCCTACGAGCAGTACTTC. This chain links TRBV10-2 with TRBJ2-7, with D unresolved. Germline CDR1 WSHSY, CDR2 SAAADI. The CDR3 runs 14 residues. V lost 8 bases to trimming and J lost 1 base, with 15 bases between them.

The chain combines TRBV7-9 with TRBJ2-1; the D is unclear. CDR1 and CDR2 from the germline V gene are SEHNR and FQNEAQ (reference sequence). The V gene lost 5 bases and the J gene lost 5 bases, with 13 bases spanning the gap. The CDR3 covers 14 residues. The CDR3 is CASSHPEGHNEQFF. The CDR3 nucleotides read TGTGCCAGCAGCCATCCTGAAGGCCACAATGAGCAGTTCTTC.

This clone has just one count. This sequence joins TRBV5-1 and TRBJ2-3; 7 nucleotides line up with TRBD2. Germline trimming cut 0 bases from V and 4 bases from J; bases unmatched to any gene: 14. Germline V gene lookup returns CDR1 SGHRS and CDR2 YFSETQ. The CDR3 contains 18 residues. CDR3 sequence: CASSLVSGLPRVADTQYF. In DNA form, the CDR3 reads TGCGCCAGCAGCTTGGTCTCGGGACTACCCAGGGTAGCAGATACGCAGTATTTT.

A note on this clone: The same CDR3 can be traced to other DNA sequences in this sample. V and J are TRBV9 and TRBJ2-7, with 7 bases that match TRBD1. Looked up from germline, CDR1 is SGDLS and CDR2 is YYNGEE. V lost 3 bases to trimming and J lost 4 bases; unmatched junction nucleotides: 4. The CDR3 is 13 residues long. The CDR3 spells CASSAGTAYEQYF. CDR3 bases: TGTGCCAGCAGCGCCGGGACAGCGTACGAGCAGTACTTC.

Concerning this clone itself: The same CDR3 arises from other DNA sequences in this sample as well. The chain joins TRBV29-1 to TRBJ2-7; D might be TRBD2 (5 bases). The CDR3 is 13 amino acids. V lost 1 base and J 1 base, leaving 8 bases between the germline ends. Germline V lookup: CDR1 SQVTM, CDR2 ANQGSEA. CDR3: CSVEVASSYEQYF. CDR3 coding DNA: TGCAGCGTTGAAGTAGCGTCTTCCTACGAGCAGTACTTC.

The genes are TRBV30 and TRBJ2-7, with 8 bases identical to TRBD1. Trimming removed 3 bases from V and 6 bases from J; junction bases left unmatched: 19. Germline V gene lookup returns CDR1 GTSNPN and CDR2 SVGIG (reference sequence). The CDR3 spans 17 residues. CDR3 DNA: TGTGCCTGGAGCGCCTCCCTTGACAGGGGTCTTATCCGCGAGCAGTACTTC. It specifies CAWSASLDRGLIREQYF.